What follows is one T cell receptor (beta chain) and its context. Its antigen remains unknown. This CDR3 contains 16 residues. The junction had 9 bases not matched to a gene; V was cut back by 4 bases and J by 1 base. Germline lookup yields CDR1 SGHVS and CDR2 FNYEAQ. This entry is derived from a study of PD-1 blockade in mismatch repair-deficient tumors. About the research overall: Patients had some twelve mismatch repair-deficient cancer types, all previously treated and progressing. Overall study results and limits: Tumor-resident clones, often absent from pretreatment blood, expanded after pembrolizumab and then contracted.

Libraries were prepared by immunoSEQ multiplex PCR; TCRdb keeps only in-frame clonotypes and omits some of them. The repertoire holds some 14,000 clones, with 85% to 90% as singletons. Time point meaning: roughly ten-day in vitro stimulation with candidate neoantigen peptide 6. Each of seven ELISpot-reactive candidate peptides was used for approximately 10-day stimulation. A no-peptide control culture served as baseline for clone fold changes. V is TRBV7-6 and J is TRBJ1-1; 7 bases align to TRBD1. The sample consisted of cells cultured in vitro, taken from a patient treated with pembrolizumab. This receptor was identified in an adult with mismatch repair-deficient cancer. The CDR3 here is CASSSPYRGRNTEAFF. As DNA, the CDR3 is TGTGCCAGCAGCTCACCGTACAGGGGCCGGAACACTGAAGCTTTCTTT.